The 7 T cell receptor beta chains below all came from one sample that was sequenced in a study of T cell responses to AZD1222 COVID-19 vaccine. Clones were sequenced by immunoSEQ multiplex PCR, and TCRdb holds only the in-frame ones, with some missing. The data contain approximately 150,000 clones, 85% to 90% of them singletons. This specimen was peripheral blood, taken on day 0 of AZD1222 vaccination. Source of these receptors: an adult in good health.

The rearrangement links TRBV6-6 to TRBJ1-5; D possibly corresponds to TRBD1 (5 bases). The CDR3 covers 14 residues. Trimming removed 5 bases at V and 3 bases at J, with 11 bases between. Germline CDR1 and CDR2: MNHNY and SVGAGI (reference sequence). The chain's CDR3 is CASSTGMDNQPQHF. For the CDR3, the DNA is TGTGCCAGCAGTACAGGTATGGACAATCAGCCCCAGCATTTT.

The chain employs TRBV3-1 (or the pseudogene TRBV3-2) and TRBJ2-1; the match to TRBD1 covers 8 bases. Trimming removed 5 bases from V and 5 bases from J; junction bases left unmatched: 8. Germline V gene lookup returns CDR1 LGHDT and CDR2 YNNKEL (reference sequence). CDR3 length equals 15 residues. The CDR3 protein is CASSSYGQGNNEQFF. The CDR3 DNA reads as TGTGCCAGCAGCTCGTACGGACAGGGAAACAATGAGCAGTTCTTC.

This clone has only one observation. The CDR3 DNA follows: TGTGCCAGCAGCCAAGCGGGAGTCAATCAGCCCCAGCATTTT. Amino acid sequence: CASSQAGVNQPQHF. The V call is TRBV3-1 (or the pseudogene TRBV3-2), the J call TRBJ1-5; D gene uncertain. There are 14 residues in the CDR3. Per the germline V gene, CDR1 is LGHDT and CDR2 is YNNKEL (reference sequence). Between the trimmed V and J ends, which lost 1 base and 3 bases, there was a span of 7 bases.

The rearrangement joins TRBV19 to TRBJ1-2; D might be TRBD1 (5 bases). Germline lookup yields CDR1 LNHDA and CDR2 SQIVND (reference sequence). V was trimmed by 5 bases and J by 0 bases, leaving 10 bases between them. There are 14 residues in the CDR3. CDR3 in DNA: TGTGCCAGTAGTGGACATATATCTAACTATGGCTACACCTTC. This gives the protein CASSGHISNYGYTF.

The CDR3 DNA reads TGTGCCAGCAGTTTGGACGGACGGAATCAGCCCCAGCATTTT. It specifies CASSLDGRNQPQHF. J is TRBJ1-5 and V is TRBV28; no definite D call. The CDR3 runs 14 residues. CDR1 and CDR2 from the germline V gene are MDHEN and SYDVKM. Between the trimmed V and J ends, which lost 3 bases and 4 bases, there was a span of 10 bases.

The genes are TRBV5-6 and TRBJ2-3; the D is unclear. V gave up 5 bases and J gave up 3 bases, with 10 bases separating them. The CDR3 is 13 amino acids. Germline loops: CDR1 SGHDT, CDR2 YYEEEE. CDR3 DNA sequence: TGTGCCAGCAGTTCTGGGATAACAGATACGCAGTATTTT. Its protein is CASSSGITDTQYF.

This clone was seen just once. This sequence joins TRBV7-2 and TRBJ1-1, with TRBD1 matching 8 bases. The germline V gene encodes CDR1 SGHTA and CDR2 FQGNSA. This CDR3 comprises 14 residues. The V segment lost 3 bases and the J segment 6 bases; nucleotides outside the gene matches: 6. CDR3 sequence (DNA): TGTGCCAGCAGCTTCCAGGGGGCTCTATCTGAAGCTTTCTTT. The encoded protein is CASSFQGALSEAFF.